This TCR beta chain came from a study of cytomegalovirus exposure and HLA in healthy donors. Findings of the study overall: V segments that were indistinguishable, TRBV6-2 and TRBV6-3 among them, were omitted from analysis.

Concerning this clone itself: Its specificity is unknown.

The PCR made use of 60 Vbeta and 13 Jbeta primers. The method was immunoSEQ multiplex PCR; TCRdb's version includes in-frame clones alone and lacks a portion of them. The data hold 100,000 to 150,000 clones, with around 78% observed a single time. CDR1 and CDR2 from the germline V gene are SGHTA and FQGNSA. Trimming pared 0 bases from V and 5 bases from J, leaving 4 bases between. The CDR3 length is 12 residues. The sequence was collected from a woman aged 45-65 years in good health and CMV-seronegative. Specimen: PBMCs. This chain joins TRBV7-2 and TRBJ2-5; the D is unclear. CDR3 amino acids: CASSLAAETQYF. The CDR3 region has the DNA TGTGCCAGCAGCTTAGCAGCGGAGACCCAGTACTTC.